The clone carrying this TCR beta chain was found many times. Antigen specificity is unknown. Deletions cut 1 base from V and 3 bases from J, with 9 bases between. The CDR3 contains 14 residues. CDR1 SGHRS and CDR2 YFSETQ come from the germline V gene. The entry originates in a study of T cells after yellow fever vaccination. Across the study: Fractions with few cells were prepared using SMART-Seq v4 Ultra Low Input. General study findings and limits: Subsequent booster samples again held most clones from primary vaccination (roughly 95% CD4, about 90% CD8).

Production of TCR cDNA was by 5'RACE template switching, which also added a universal primer site and UMIs. TCRdb analysed the 5' RACE reads with MiXCR anew, one entry per CDR3 protein. In the table there are roughly 300,000 distinct CDR3 sequences, around 6.8% of which are singletons. The rearrangement links TRBV5-1 to TRBJ2-3, with unresolved D. Sequenced here: PBMCs, sampled about 49 days after the first yellow fever vaccination. The TCR originated in a man between 18 and 29 years old who received the YFV17D yellow fever vaccine. CDR3 in amino acids: CASSLRRVTDTQYF. The CDR3 DNA follows: TGCGCCAGCAGCTTGCGACGAGTGACAGATACGCAGTATTTT.